The rows below give T cell receptor beta chains drawn from one sample of a study of sequential checkpoint blockade in melanoma. Here immunoSEQ multiplex PCR was the method, and the copy in TCRdb shows in-frame clones only, minus some. This repertoire shows tens of thousands of clones, around nine tenths found once; its top ten account for less than 15%. The specimen comprised CD8+ T cells sorted from blood (inferred from file names), sampled from a patient given nivolumab and ipilimumab in sequence. The receptors here all came from a human donor with melanoma. The CDR3 runs from the conserved cysteine through the conserved F or W. A D gene is named only where the DNA matches it firmly. The listing skips clone size in some rows; elsewhere it reads once, few, many or a size class.

TRBV19	TRBJ2-3	.	.	TGTGCCAGTAGTATCCAGTCCACAGATACGCAGTATTTT	CASSIQSTDTQYF
TRBV19	TRBJ1-1	TRBD1	.	TGTGCCACTTGGGACAGGGGAGGAGGGACTGAAGCTTTCTTT	CATWDRGGGTEAFF
TRBV29-1	TRBJ2-3	.	.	TGCAGCGTACCGGGACAATACAACACAGATACGCAGTATTTT	CSVPGQYNTDTQYF
TRBV11-2	TRBJ1-4	.	few	TGTGCCAGCAGGGAAGGGGACTGGGGTAATGAAAAACTGTTTTTT	CASREGDWGNEKLFF
TRBV28	TRBJ2-1	.	.	TGTGCCAGCAGTCCCGTGACTCGGCGGGAAGGCCAGTTCTTC	CASSPVTRREGQFF
TRBV27	TRBJ2-7	.	.	TGTGCCAGCAGGTCAGCCACAGGGAACGAGCAGTACTTC	CASRSATGNEQYF
TRBV9	TRBJ2-2	TRBD2	.	TGTGCCAGCAGCGGGTTGAGCGGGAGGGCCGTCGGGGAGCTGTTTTTT	CASSGLSGRAVGELFF
TRBV5-6	TRBJ2-7	.	.	TGTGCCAGCAGCTTTCTAAGTCATCCCCTCTACGAGCAGTACTTC	CASSFLSHPLYEQYF
TRBV7-9	TRBJ2-2	.	few	TGTGCCAGCAGTGGGAGTCTGGACACCGGGGAGCTGTTTTTT	CASSGSLDTGELFF
TRBV4-1	TRBJ2-5	.	.	TGCGCCAGCAGCCAAGACAGGGTTTCCCAAGAGACCCAGTACTTC	CASSQDRVSQETQYF
TRBV28	TRBJ2-5	.	.	TGTGCCAGCAGTTTAGGACACGACCTTCAAGAGACCCAGTACTTC	CASSLGHDLQETQYF
TRBV5-6	TRBJ1-2	TRBD1	.	TGTGCCAGCAGCATTGGACAGGTTCTCTATGGCTACACCTTC	CASSIGQVLYGYTF
TRBV4-1	TRBJ1-5	TRBD1	.	TGCGCCAGCAGCCTAGGACAGGGGGCTACTCAGCCCCAGCATTTT	CASSLGQGATQPQHF
TRBV28	TRBJ1-2	.	.	TGTGCCAGCAGTCCCCTCCTCCAGGGATTCACTAACTATGGCTACACCTTC	CASSPLLQGFTNYGYTF
TRBV2	TRBJ1-1	.	.	TGTGCCAGCAGCGAGGTAAGGGGCGCGCCGAACACTGAAGCTTTCTTT	CASSEVRGAPNTEAFF
TRBV2	TRBJ2-7	.	once	TGTGCCAGCATCGTTACTAGACGGGGCGAGCAGTACTTC	CASIVTRRGEQYF
TRBV4-1	TRBJ2-2	.	.	TGCGCCAGCAGCCAAGGCCCCCCGGACAGCAACACCGGGGAGCTGTTTTTT	CASSQGPPDSNTGELFF
TRBV6-6	TRBJ1-1	TRBD1	.	TGTGCCAGCAGTTACTCGATCGACACAGGGGACACTGAAGCTTTCTTT	CASSYSIDTGDTEAFF
TRBV12-5	TRBJ1-2	.	once	TGTGCTAGTGGTTTGCCGGGGAGGGGGTTATACTATGGCTACACCTTC	CASGLPGRGLYYGYTF
TRBV5-1	TRBJ1-4	.	once	TGCGCCAGCAGCCCGGACAGTATGTGGACTAATGAAAAACTGTTTTTT	CASSPDSMWTNEKLFF
TRBV9	TRBJ2-1	TRBD2	.	TGTGCCAGCAGCTCAGCGGGGGATGTGGATGAGCAGTTCTTC	CASSSAGDVDEQFF
TRBV7-2	TRBJ2-7	TRBD1	.	TGTGCCAGCAGCTTCCTAGGGACAGATTCCTACGAGCAGTACTTC	CASSFLGTDSYEQYF
TRBV27	TRBJ2-7	.	.	TGTGCCAGCAGTTTCGAGGCAGCTCTCTCCTACGAGCAGTACTTC	CASSFEAALSYEQYF
TRBV4-1	TRBJ2-7	TRBD2	.	TGCGCCAGCAGCCAACTCACTAGCGGTTCCTACGAGCAGTACTTC	CASSQLTSGSYEQYF
TRBV7-2	TRBJ1-2	.	.	TGTGCCAGCAGCTTAGGGTACACCTATGGCTACACCTTC	CASSLGYTYGYTF
TRBV4-3	TRBJ2-5	TRBD2	.	TGCGCCAGCAGCCAAGATGTGGGAGCGGGAGGGGAGACCCAGTACTTC	CASSQDVGAGGETQYF
TRBV4-2	TRBJ2-3	.	.	TGTGCCAGCAGCCAAGAGGCTAGCTCAGATACGCAGTATTTT	CASSQEASSDTQYF
TRBV19	TRBJ2-3	.	.	TGTGCCAGTAGTATTCCGGGGCGGGACCGCCGTACAGATACGCAGTATTTT	CASSIPGRDRRTDTQYF